These 30 T cell receptor beta chains originate from one sample sequenced in a study of shared clonotypes between healthy human individuals. Data came from immunoSEQ multiplex PCR; TCRdb stores just in-frame clones and leaves some out. The table lists about 1.1 million clones, roughly 80% of them singletons, with almost 0.9% in the top ten. Material: memory CD4+ T cells from PBMCs. Specified subset: CD45RA-negative fraction. The receptor source for this set is a man younger than 35 in good health. Some clones in this sample may be carry-over from other donors' samples.

J is TRBJ2-6 and V is TRBV27; TRBD1 matches at 9 bases. V shed 2 bases, J shed 1 base, and the junction held 3 bases outside the gene matches. This CDR3 is 17 amino acids long. CDR1 is MNHEY, CDR2 SMNVEV, per germline (reference sequence). The CDR3 DNA follows: TGTGCCAGCAGTTTAGGGACAGGGACGTCTGGGGCCAACGTCCTGACTTTC. Translation: CASSLGTGTSGANVLTF.

V is TRBV2 and J is TRBJ2-5; the match to TRBD2 covers 9 bases. Germline loops: CDR1 SNHLY, CDR2 FYNNEI. V dropped 6 bases and J dropped 9; count of bases not matched to a gene: 14. The CDR3 contains 15 residues. Here the CDR3 reads CASRIAAGGSGAQYF. In nucleotides, the CDR3 is TGTGCCAGCAGAATTGCAGCGGGAGGTTCCGGGGCCCAGTACTTC. Combining the CDR3 with reference TRBV2 and TRBJ2-5 gives the whole variable domain EPEVTQTPSHQVTQMGQEVILRCVPISNHLYFYWYRQILGQKVEFLVSFYNNEISEKSEIFDDQFSVERPDGSNFTLKIRSTKLEDSAMYFCASRIAAGGSGAQYFGPGTRLLVL.

V and J are TRBV28 and TRBJ1-4, with D maybe TRBD1 (5 bases). The CDR3 length is 12 residues. The germline CDR1 and CDR2 sequences are MDHEN and SYDVKM. With 3 bases removed from V and 11 bases from J, the gap between germline ends came to 10 bases. The CDR3 spells CASSLGGAKLFF. CDR3 DNA sequence: TGTGCCAGCAGTTTGGGAGGGGCCAAACTGTTTTTT. The full variable domain, completed using reference TRBV28 and TRBJ1-4, is DVKVTQSSRYLVKRTGEKVFLECVQDMDHENMFWYRQDPGLGLRLIYFSYDVKMKEKGDIPEGYSVSREKKERFSLILESASTNQTSMYLCASSLGGAKLFFGSGTQLSVL.

This clone was detected many times. CDR3 loop: CATSRDWQGNNEQFF. The CDR3 DNA is TGTGCCACCAGCAGAGATTGGCAGGGGAACAATGAGCAGTTCTTC. The rearrangement joins TRBV15 to TRBJ2-1, with D perhaps matching TRBD1 (6 bases). This CDR3 contains 15 residues. V was shortened by 0 bases and J by 5 bases, with 11 bases between the two germline ends. Germline V gene sequence: CDR1 LNHNV, CDR2 YYDKDF (reference sequence).

In its sample, this clone was seen many times. The chain has TRBV28 and TRBJ2-2; D is ambiguous. Germline loops: CDR1 MDHEN, CDR2 SYDVKM. The V gene lost 6 bases and the J gene lost 1 base, with 18 bases spanning the gap. This CDR3 region has 17 residues. CDR3 protein: CASSPLGQMKNTGELFF. CDR3 DNA sequence: TGTGCCAGCAGCCCCCTCGGGCAAATGAAGAACACCGGGGAGCTGTTTTTT.

V and J are TRBV19 and TRBJ1-4; D is undetermined. The germline V gene encodes CDR1 LNHDA and CDR2 SQIVND (reference sequence). Trimming pared 5 bases from V and 8 bases from J, leaving 12 bases between. This CDR3 is 13 amino acids long. This chain's CDR3 is CASSPQGLEKLFF. The CDR3 nucleotides read TGTGCCAGTAGTCCCCAAGGACTCGAAAAACTGTTTTTT.

The V and J genes are TRBV7-9 and TRBJ2-2; 7 positions match TRBD2. Germline CDR1 and CDR2: SEHNR and FQNEAQ (reference sequence). V was clipped by 1 base and J by 0 bases; unmatched bases: 11. The CDR3 contains 19 residues. CDR3: CASSLDPKLLATNTGELFF. As DNA, the CDR3 is TGTGCCAGCAGCTTAGACCCCAAACTACTAGCGACGAACACCGGGGAGCTGTTTTTT.

V usage is TRBV11-2 and J usage is TRBJ2-1; D perhaps matches TRBD2 (6 bases). V lost 3 bases, J lost 0 bases, and 18 bases lay in between. The CDR3 has 18 amino acids. The germline V gene has CDR1 SGHAT and CDR2 FQNNGV. DNA of the CDR3: TGTGCCAGCAGCTTGGGCGTCAGCGGGTTTAGCTCCTACAATGAGCAGTTCTTC. Protein: CASSLGVSGFSSYNEQFF.

This chain joins TRBV2 and TRBJ1-2; 8 nucleotides agree with TRBD1. V dropped 6 bases and J dropped 4; count of bases not matched to a gene: 7. CDR1 is SNHLY and CDR2 is FYNNEI in the germline V gene. This CDR3 spans 14 amino acids. CDR3 coding DNA: TGTGCCAGCAGCCAAAGGGACAGGACCTATGGCTACACCTTC. It codes for CASSQRDRTYGYTF.

There are a few counts of this clone. The same CDR3 also results from other DNA sequences found in this sample. The chain employs TRBV18 and TRBJ1-1; D gene uncertain. CDR1 KGHSH and CDR2 LQKENI come from the germline V gene. This CDR3 contains 13 residues. Trimming removed 4 bases from V and 1 base from J, with 7 bases in between. The CDR3: CASSRDPNTEAFF. The DNA of the CDR3 is TGTGCCAGCTCACGCGACCCGAACACTGAAGCTTTCTTT. Combining the CDR3 with reference TRBV18 and TRBJ1-1 gives the whole variable domain NAGVMQNPRHLVRRRGQEARLRCSPMKGHSHVYWYRQLPEEGLKFMVYLQKENIIDESGMPKERFSAEFPKEGPSILRIQQVVRGDSAAYFCASSRDPNTEAFFGQGTRLTVV.

V gene TRBV7-2 combines with J gene TRBJ2-1, with 14 bases that match TRBD2. Germline trimming cut 2 bases from V and 7 bases from J; bases unmatched to any gene: 4. The CDR3 length is 16 residues. Germline CDR1 is SGHTA and CDR2 is FQGNSA. This CDR3 reads CASSLSGTSGRNEQFF. For the CDR3, the DNA is TGTGCCAGCAGCTTATCCGGGACTAGCGGGAGAAATGAGCAGTTCTTC. The complete variable domain, with remaining parts taken from reference TRBV7-2 and TRBJ2-1, reads GAGVSQSPSNKVTEKGKDVELRCDPISGHTALYWYRQSLGQGLEFLIYFQGNSAPDKSGLPSDRFSAERTGGSVSTLTIQRTQQEDSAVYLCASSLSGTSGRNEQFFGPGTRLTVL.

This CDR3 reads CASSKRRTGSYEQYF. Written as DNA, the CDR3 is TGTGCCAGCAGTAAGCGACGGACGGGCTCCTACGAGCAGTACTTC. V usage is TRBV27 and J usage is TRBJ2-7; D unclear. The germline V gene encodes CDR1 MNHEY and CDR2 SMNVEV (reference sequence). CDR3 size: 15 residues. V was clipped by 5 bases and J by 0 bases, with 14 bases between them.

The J gene is TRBJ2-1, the V gene TRBV9; D remains unclear. CDR1 is SGDLS, CDR2 YYNGEE, per germline. V gave up 2 bases and J gave up 3 bases, with 9 bases separating them. This CDR3 has 14 amino acids. The CDR3 nucleotides read TGTGCCAGCAGCGTCCAGGAAGGCTACAATGAGCAGTTCTTC. The encoded protein is CASSVQEGYNEQFF.

J is TRBJ2-5 and V is TRBV19; perhaps TRBD2 as D (5 bases). Trimming took 7 bases from V and 3 from J, leaving 12 bases between them. The CDR3 has 13 residues. CDR1 LNHDA and CDR2 SQIVND come from the germline V gene (reference sequence). CDR3 in DNA: TGTGCCAGTAAGGAGGACTCCGAAGAGACCCAGTACTTC. This codes for CASKEDSEETQYF.

This chain connects TRBV6-5 to TRBJ2-7, with D possibly TRBD1 on 8 matching bases. V gave up 0 bases and J gave up 4 bases, with 13 bases separating them. Germline V gene lookup returns CDR1 MNHEY and CDR2 SVGAGI. The length of the CDR3 is 15 residues. CDR3 DNA sequence: TGTGCCAGCAGTTACTCGGACAGGGACTATTACGAGCAGTACTTC. Amino acid sequence: CASSYSDRDYYEQYF.

V gene TRBV28 combines with J gene TRBJ1-2; D gene unclear. The germline V gene encodes CDR1 MDHEN and CDR2 SYDVKM. The CDR3 is 13 residues long. V was clipped by 10 bases and J by 3 bases, with 15 bases between them. CDR3 region: CATHTSWDYGYTF. The CDR3 bases are TGTGCCACACACACTTCTTGGGACTATGGCTACACCTTC.

The chain combines TRBV9 with TRBJ2-1; 7 positions match TRBD2. CDR3 length: 18 residues. CDR1 and CDR2 from the germline V gene are SGDLS and YYNGEE. Trimming at V came to 3 bases and at J to 0 bases, leaving 12 bases not matched to a gene. CDR3 DNA sequence: TGTGCCAGCAGCGCCTCACTCACCGGGAGGCGCTCCTACAATGAGCAGTTCTTC. Translating gives CASSASLTGRRSYNEQFF. Variable domain in full (rest from reference TRBV9 and TRBJ2-1): DSGVTQTPKHLITATGQRVTLRCSPRSGDLSVYWYQQSLDQGLQFLIQYYNGEERAKGNILERFSAQQFPDLHSELNLSSLELGDSALYFCASSASLTGRRSYNEQFFGPGTRLTVL.

The chain links TRBV19 to TRBJ1-1; 10 nucleotides agree with TRBD1. Unmatched junction bases numbered 4, after V lost 6 bases and J lost 3 bases. The CDR3 runs 14 residues. Germline assignment: CDR1 LNHDA and CDR2 SQIVND (reference sequence). The CDR3 DNA reads TGTGCCAGTAGCGACAGGGGGCGCGACACTGAAGCTTTCTTT. Protein sequence: CASSDRGRDTEAFF.

This clone was seen repeatedly, ten times or more. This chain uses TRBV7-9 with TRBJ2-5; 9 bases line up with TRBD1. The CDR3 runs to 15 residues. V gave up 1 base and J gave up 0 bases; unmatched junction bases: 0. CDR1 and CDR2 (germline): SEHNR, FQNEAQ (reference sequence). CDR3 bases: TGTGCCAGCAGCTTAGGGGACAGGGACCAAGAGACCCAGTACTTC. It encodes CASSLGDRDQETQYF.

The chain carries TRBV30 and TRBJ1-1, with a weak D call TRBD1 (5 bases). With 4 bases removed from V and 0 bases from J, the gap between germline ends came to 9 bases. Germline CDR1 reads GTSNPN; CDR2 reads SVGIG (reference sequence). The CDR3 is 13 residues long. The CDR3 sequence: CAWTPRVNTEAFF. Written as DNA, the CDR3 is TGTGCCTGGACCCCCAGGGTGAACACTGAAGCTTTCTTT.

For this clone: Different DNA sequences within this sample yield the same CDR3. This chain connects TRBV2 to TRBJ2-7, with TRBD1 identical over 9 bases. The ends lost 8 bases at V and 3 bases at J; junction bases unmatched: 2. From germline, CDR1 is SNHLY and CDR2 FYNNEI. CDR3 length: 12 residues. The DNA of the CDR3 is TGTGCCAGCTCGGGACAGGGCTACGAGCAGTACTTC. The encoded protein is CASSGQGYEQYF.

The V call is TRBV28, the J call TRBJ2-3, with D possibly TRBD2 on 6 matching bases. V lost 4 bases and J lost 1, with 12 bases in between. The CDR3 spans 15 residues. In germline, CDR1 is MDHEN, CDR2 SYDVKM. The CDR3 DNA follows: TGTGCCAGCAGTTCTGGGACTTTGGGCACAGATACGCAGTATTTT. This codes for CASSSGTLGTDTQYF.

V usage is TRBV15 and J usage is TRBJ1-2; D ambiguous. Trimming took off 5 bases at V and 2 bases at J, with 12 bases between the two ends. In germline, CDR1 is LNHNV, CDR2 YYDKDF (reference sequence). The CDR3 has 14 amino acids. The CDR3 loop reads CATSRGAVNYGYTF. The CDR3 DNA is TGTGCCACCAGCCGAGGAGCGGTGAACTATGGCTACACCTTC.

Regarding this clone: Distinct nucleotide sequences in the sample also encode this CDR3. This sequence joins TRBV9 and TRBJ1-5; no reliable D call. The CDR3 is made up of 13 amino acids. Germline V CDR1 and CDR2: SGDLS, YYNGEE. Trimming took off 0 bases at V and 1 base at J, with 2 bases between the two ends. CDR3 sequence reads: CASSVGSNQPQHF. The CDR3 DNA reads TGTGCCAGCAGCGTAGGGAGCAATCAGCCCCAGCATTTT.

This sequence joins TRBV10-3 and TRBJ2-7; D call uncertain. This CDR3 has 15 residues. CDR1 ENHRY and CDR2 SYGVKD come from the germline V gene. The V end lost 4 bases, the J end lost 0 bases, and 13 bases lay between the germline ends. This CDR3 reads CAISGETESSYEQYF. CDR3 in DNA: TGTGCCATCAGTGGCGAGACGGAGAGCTCCTACGAGCAGTACTTC.

The rearrangement links TRBV7-2 to TRBJ2-5, with 9 bases that match TRBD2. Trimming took 4 bases from V and 5 from J; bases not matched to a gene: 8. This CDR3 contains 15 residues. Germline V gene lookup returns CDR1 SGHTA and CDR2 FQGNSA. Here the CDR3 reads CASSWREGGSETQYF. The CDR3 coding sequence is TGTGCCAGCAGCTGGCGGGAGGGCGGGTCGGAGACCCAGTACTTC. Together with reference TRBV7-2 and TRBJ2-5, the CDR3 gives the full variable domain: GAGVSQSPSNKVTEKGKDVELRCDPISGHTALYWYRQSLGQGLEFLIYFQGNSAPDKSGLPSDRFSAERTGGSVSTLTIQRTQQEDSAVYLCASSWREGGSETQYFGPGTRLLVL.

The rearrangement links TRBV4-1 to TRBJ2-5, with 10 bases lining up with TRBD2. Near its end, the DNA agrees better with TRBJ2-7, so the J call may be wrong. The CDR3 totals 16 residues. Germline V gene sequence: CDR1 MGHRA, CDR2 YSYEKL. CDR3 DNA sequence: TGCGCCAGCAGCCAAGAAACGCCTAGCGGGAGAGGCGAGCAGTACTTC. Amino acids: CASSQETPSGRGEQYF.

The CDR3: CASSFWQGTDSPLHF. As DNA, the CDR3 is TGTGCCAGCAGTTTTTGGCAGGGAACTGACTCACCCCTCCACTTT. The chain carries TRBV28 and TRBJ1-6; D perhaps matches TRBD1 (5 bases). Deletions cut 3 bases from V and 10 bases from J, with 16 bases between. This CDR3 has 15 amino acids. Germline V gene data show CDR1 as MDHEN and CDR2 as SYDVKM.

Worth noting for this clone: This could be a read error, since a much larger clone is one nucleotide away. The sample carries other DNA sequences with the same CDR3. V gene TRBV6-6 combines with J gene TRBJ2-7, with D unresolved. The CDR3 totals 12 residues. V was clipped by 6 bases and J by 0 bases, with 6 bases between them. From germline, CDR1 is MNHNY and CDR2 SVGAGI (reference sequence). The CDR3 loop is CASSPSSYEQYF. The DNA for the CDR3 is TGTGCCAGCAGCCCAAGCTCCTACGAGCAGTACTTC.

This clone was seen a few times. V gene TRBV5-1 combines with J gene TRBJ1-4, with D perhaps matching TRBD1 (5 bases). The CDR3 spans 14 residues. Germline CDR1 SGHRS, CDR2 YFSETQ. V lost 8 bases to trimming and J lost 6 bases, with 17 bases between them. The CDR3 here is CASTGVGGDEKLFF. The CDR3 DNA reads TGCGCCAGTACAGGTGTGGGGGGAGATGAAAAACTGTTTTTT.